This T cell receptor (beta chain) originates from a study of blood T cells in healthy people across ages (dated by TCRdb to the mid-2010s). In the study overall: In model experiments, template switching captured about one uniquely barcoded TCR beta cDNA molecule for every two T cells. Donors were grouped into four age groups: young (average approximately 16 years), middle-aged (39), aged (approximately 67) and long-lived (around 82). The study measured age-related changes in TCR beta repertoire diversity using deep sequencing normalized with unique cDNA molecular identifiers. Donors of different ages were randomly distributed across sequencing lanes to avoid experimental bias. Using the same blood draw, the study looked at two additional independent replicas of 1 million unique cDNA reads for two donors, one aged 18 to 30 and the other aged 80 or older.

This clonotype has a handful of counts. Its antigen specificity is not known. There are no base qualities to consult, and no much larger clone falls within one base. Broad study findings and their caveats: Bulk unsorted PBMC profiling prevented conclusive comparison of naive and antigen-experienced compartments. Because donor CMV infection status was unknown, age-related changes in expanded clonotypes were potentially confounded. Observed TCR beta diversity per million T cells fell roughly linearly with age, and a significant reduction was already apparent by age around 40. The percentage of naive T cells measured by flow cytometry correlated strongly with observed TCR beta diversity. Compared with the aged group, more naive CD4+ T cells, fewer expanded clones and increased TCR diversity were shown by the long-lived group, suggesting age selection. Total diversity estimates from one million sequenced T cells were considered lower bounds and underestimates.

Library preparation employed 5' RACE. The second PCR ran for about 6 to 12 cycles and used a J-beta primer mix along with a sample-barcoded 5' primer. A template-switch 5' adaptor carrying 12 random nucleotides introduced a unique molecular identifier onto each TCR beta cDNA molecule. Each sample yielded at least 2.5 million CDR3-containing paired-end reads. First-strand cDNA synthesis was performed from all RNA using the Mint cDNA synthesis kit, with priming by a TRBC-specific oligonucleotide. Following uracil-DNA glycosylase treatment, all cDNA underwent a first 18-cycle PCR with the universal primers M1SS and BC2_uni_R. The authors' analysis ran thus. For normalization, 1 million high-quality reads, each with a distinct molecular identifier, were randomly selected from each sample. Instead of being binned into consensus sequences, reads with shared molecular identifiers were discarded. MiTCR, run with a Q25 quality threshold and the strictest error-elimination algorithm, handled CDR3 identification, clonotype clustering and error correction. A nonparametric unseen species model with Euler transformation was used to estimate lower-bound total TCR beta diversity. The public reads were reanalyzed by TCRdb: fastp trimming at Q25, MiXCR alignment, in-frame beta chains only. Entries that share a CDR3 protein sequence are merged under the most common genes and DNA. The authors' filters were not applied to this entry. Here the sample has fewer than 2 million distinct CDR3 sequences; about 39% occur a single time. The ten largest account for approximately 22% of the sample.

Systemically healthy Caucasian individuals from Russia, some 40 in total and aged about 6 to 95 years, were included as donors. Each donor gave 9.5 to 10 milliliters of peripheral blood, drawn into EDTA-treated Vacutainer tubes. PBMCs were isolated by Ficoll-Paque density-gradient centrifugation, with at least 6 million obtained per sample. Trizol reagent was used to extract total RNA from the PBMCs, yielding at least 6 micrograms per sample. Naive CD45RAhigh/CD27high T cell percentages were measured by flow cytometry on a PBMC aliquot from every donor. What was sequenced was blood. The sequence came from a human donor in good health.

The nucleotide sequence is given as TGCGCCAGCAGCTTGTATAACAGGGGGCACTCTGGGGCCAACGTCCTGACTTTC. This encodes CASSLYNRGHSGANVLTF. The rearranged segments are TRBV5-1 and TRBJ2-6, with TRBD1 matching 9 junction bases. At the junction V is shortened by 1 base and J by 0 bases; bases outside the gene matches: 5. CDR1 and CDR2 are read off the germline V gene as SGHRS and YFSETQ. The CDR3 numbers 18 residues from cysteine through phenylalanine. Only the CDR3 region is kept as DNA, spanning 54 bases read in frame from base 1.